This T cell receptor (beta chain) was recorded in a study of cytomegalovirus exposure and HLA in healthy donors. Details on this clone: Antigen specificity is unknown.

Likely unrecorded immune exposures existed in these nominally healthy donors. General study findings and limits: In vitro testing confirmed a few CMV-associated chains as specific for CMV antigens.

CDR3 size: 13 residues. V was pared by 1 base and J by 11 bases, with 14 bases between. CDR1 and CDR2 from the germline V gene are SEHNR and FQNEAQ (reference sequence). Both 60 Vbeta primers and 13 Jbeta primers went into the PCR. Produced via immunoSEQ multiplex PCR; TCRdb's table is partial and in-frame only. Of about 110,000 clones detected, nearly 15% appear once; the ten largest clones hold more than 0.8%. The TCR comes from a female donor in good health and CMV-seronegative. Material: PBMCs. This chain uses TRBV7-9 with TRBJ1-1; D not resolved. Here the CDR3 reads CASSLEFVQNAFF. CDR3 sequence (DNA): TGTGCCAGCAGCTTAGAGTTTGTTCAGAATGCTTTCTTT.